One and the same sample provided the 30 T cell receptor beta chains below, sequenced in a study of blood T cell repertoires in COVID-19. Measured with immunoSEQ multiplex PCR; TCRdb has only the in-frame clones, and not every one. The sample lists fewer than 250,000 clones, roughly four fifths occurring once. The sample consisted of peripheral blood. These receptors were taken from a woman in her thirties or forties with acute or convalescent COVID-19.

The CDR3 reads CASRVTGITEAFF. DNA of the CDR3: TGCGCCAGCAGGGTGACAGGGATCACTGAAGCTTTCTTT. The chain uses TRBV5-1 and TRBJ1-1; TRBD1 aligns across 7 bases. CDR3 length: 13 amino acids. CDR1 SGHRS and CDR2 YFSETQ come from the germline V gene. The ends lost 5 bases at V and 4 bases at J; junction bases unmatched: 5.

This clone has just one count. This chain links TRBV11-3 with TRBJ2-5, with 9 bases that match TRBD2. Trimming took 0 bases from V and 4 from J; bases not matched to a gene: 18. Germline V CDR1 and CDR2: SGHNT, YENEEA. The CDR3 spans 20 residues. CDR3 loop: CASSLDAAGGPENRRETQYF. For the CDR3, the DNA is TGTGCCAGCAGCTTAGATGCAGCGGGAGGTCCCGAGAACCGTCGAGAGACCCAGTACTTC.

This clone was detected a few times. This chain links TRBV29-1 with TRBJ1-1; D might be TRBD1 (6 bases). Trimming took 6 bases from V and 0 from J, leaving 26 bases between them. This CDR3 is 18 amino acids long. In germline, CDR1 is SQVTM, CDR2 ANQGSEA. The CDR3 DNA is TGCAGCGTCGCCTCCCATGGGGGCCGTCGAACTATGAACACTGAAGCTTTCTTT. This translates into CSVASHGGRRTMNTEAFF.

The chain recombines TRBV7-2 with TRBJ1-1; no definite D call. CDR3 length equals 10 residues. Germline CDR1 reads SGHTA; CDR2 reads FQGNSA. V lost 5 bases to trimming and J lost 7 bases, with 5 bases between them. CDR3 sequence: CASSQVEAFF. The CDR3 bases are TGTGCCAGCAGCCAGGTTGAAGCTTTCTTT.

This clone occurred a few times. The chain links TRBV24-1 to TRBJ2-1; 7 bases are a match to TRBD2. The CDR3 is 17 amino acids. Germline V gives CDR1 KGHDR, CDR2 SFDVKD. V shed 4 bases and J 3 bases; nucleotides not matched to a gene: 11. Written as DNA, the CDR3 is TGTGCCACCAGTGACCAGATTGGGGGGGGTAACTACAATGAGCAGTTCTTC. This codes for CATSDQIGGGNYNEQFF.

The chain joins TRBV30 to TRBJ1-4; D might be TRBD1 (5 bases). CDR3 length: 12 residues. Trimming stripped 2 bases from V and 7 bases from J, with 8 bases between. From germline, CDR1 is GTSNPN and CDR2 SVGIG (reference sequence). The DNA of the CDR3 is TGTGCCTGGAGTCAGCAGGGTGAAAAACTGTTTTTT. Residues: CAWSQQGEKLFF.

The chain has TRBV29-1 and TRBJ1-4; no definite D call. This CDR3 spans 16 amino acids. Looked up from germline, CDR1 is SQVTM and CDR2 is ANQGSEA. V gave up 6 bases and J gave up 0 bases, with 17 bases separating them. The CDR3 sequence is CSVIPAEAPTNEKLFF. DNA for the CDR3: TGCAGCGTCATCCCGGCGGAAGCCCCAACTAATGAAAAACTGTTTTTT.

This clone was picked up a small number of times. This chain connects TRBV13 to TRBJ2-5, with D possibly TRBD2 on 6 matching bases. V lost 5 bases and J lost 2, with 12 bases in between. Looked up from germline, CDR1 is PRHDT and CDR2 is FYEKMQ (reference sequence). The CDR3 has 14 residues. Written as DNA, the CDR3 is TGTGCCAGCAGCGGCGGGACGAAACAAGAGACCCAGTACTTC. Protein product: CASSGGTKQETQYF.

The rearrangement joins TRBV7-3 to TRBJ2-1; a weak D match, TRBD2 (7 bases). Germline assignment: CDR1 SGHTA and CDR2 FQGTGA. Trimming cost V 2 bases and J 10 bases, with 18 bases left between them. CDR3 size: 15 residues. The CDR3 loop reads CASSLLGGALGEQFF. The CDR3 DNA reads as TGTGCCAGCAGCTTACTAGGGGGGGCCCTCGGGGAGCAGTTCTTC.

The count of this clone is one. This chain links TRBV3-1 (or the pseudogene TRBV3-2) with TRBJ2-7, with D perhaps matching TRBD2 (5 bases). V was pared by 4 bases and J by 2 bases, with 12 bases between. This CDR3 spans 14 amino acids. Looked up from germline, CDR1 is LGHDT and CDR2 is YNNKEL (reference sequence). CDR3 sequence (DNA): TGTGCCAGCAGCCGGCGGACTCCTCCCTACGAGCAGTACTTC. Translation: CASSRRTPPYEQYF.

This clone showed up just a few times. The J gene is TRBJ1-2, the V gene TRBV5-1, with D possibly being TRBD1 (6 bases). Germline V gives CDR1 SGHRS, CDR2 YFSETQ. This CDR3 has 15 amino acids. Between the trimmed V and J ends, which lost 0 bases and 7 bases, there was a span of 16 bases. The CDR3 here is CASSLDLGTTLGYTF. The CDR3 coding sequence is TGCGCCAGCAGCTTGGATCTGGGGACAACACTTGGCTACACCTTC.

This rearrangement joins TRBV30 to TRBJ1-5; 9 bases fit TRBD1. Germline loops: CDR1 GTSNPN, CDR2 SVGIG (reference sequence). Trimming removed 3 bases from V and 2 bases from J; junction bases left unmatched: 5. The CDR3 consists of 15 residues. The CDR3 loop reads CAWRAQGAGNQPQHF. The CDR3 DNA sequence: TGTGCCTGGAGGGCACAGGGGGCAGGCAATCAGCCCCAGCATTTT. The complete variable domain, with remaining parts taken from reference TRBV30 and TRBJ1-5, reads SQTIHQWPATLVQPVGSPLSLECTVEGTSNPNLYWYRQAAGRGLQLLFYSVGIGQISSEVPQNLSASRPQDRQFILSSKKLLLSDSGFYLCAWRAQGAGNQPQHFGDGTRLSIL.

This clone was counted only a few times. This chain links TRBV19 with TRBJ1-2, with 8 bases aligning to TRBD1. V was clipped by 1 base and J by 6 bases; unmatched bases: 4. From germline, CDR1 is LNHDA and CDR2 SQIVND (reference sequence). This CDR3 contains 14 residues. The CDR3, as DNA: TGTGCCAGTAGTATAGGGGACAGGAGACATGGCTACACCTTC. The encoded protein is CASSIGDRRHGYTF.

Remarks on this clone: One junction end does not reproduce the germline sequence, and a read error may be involved. The V gene is TRBV6-2 or TRBV6-3, the J gene TRBJ2-1; D is unclear. This CDR3 has 13 amino acids. The germline CDR1 and CDR2 sequences are MNHEY and SVGEGT. This chain's CDR3 is CASSFGLVLEPFF. In DNA, the CDR3 is TGTGCCAGCAGTTTCGGCTTGGTCTTGGAGCCGTTCTTC.

The chain uses TRBV5-1 and TRBJ2-7, with 11 bases matching TRBD2. The CDR3 extends over 15 amino acids. V shed 2 bases and J 0 bases; nucleotides not matched to a gene: 1. From germline, CDR1 is SGHRS and CDR2 YFSETQ. The CDR3 region is CASSFLAGGSYEQYF. In DNA, the CDR3 is TGCGCCAGCAGCTTTCTAGCGGGGGGCTCCTACGAGCAGTACTTC.

The rearrangement uses TRBV7-3 and TRBJ2-1; D is unresolved. V was clipped by 5 bases and J by 4 bases, with 15 bases between them. CDR3 length equals 15 residues. CDR1 and CDR2 (germline): SGHTA, FQGTGA. In DNA, the CDR3 is TGTGCCAGCAGCCGATCTAGTTCGAATTACAATGAGCAGTTCTTC. It encodes CASSRSSSNYNEQFF.

V is TRBV4-1 and J is TRBJ2-1; a weak D match, TRBD1 (6 bases). The CDR3 has 15 residues. V lost 1 base to trimming and J lost 10 bases, with 17 bases between them. Germline V gives CDR1 MGHRA, CDR2 YSYEKL. This chain's CDR3 is CASSQVRLADREQFF. The DNA of the CDR3 is TGCGCCAGCAGCCAAGTGAGGCTAGCCGACAGGGAGCAGTTCTTC.

The V and J genes are TRBV7-9 and TRBJ2-4, with 7 bases that match TRBD1. This CDR3 is 18 amino acids long. The germline V gene encodes CDR1 SEHNR and CDR2 FQNEAQ (reference sequence). J gave up 1 base and V 1 base, and 10 bases lay outside the gene matches. Here the CDR3 DNA reads TGTGCCAGCAGCTTAGATCGTAGGACAGGACACGCCAAAAACATTCAGTACTTC. Amino acids: CASSLDRRTGHAKNIQYF.

There are a few counts of this clone. The chain joins TRBV5-1 to TRBJ1-3; no reliable D call. In germline, CDR1 is SGHRS, CDR2 YFSETQ. The length of the CDR3 is 17 residues. The V end was cut by 0 bases, the J end by 0 bases, with 13 bases between. The CDR3 reads CASSLGRSRSSGNTIYF. As DNA, the CDR3 is TGCGCCAGCAGCTTGGGCCGTTCCAGAAGCTCTGGAAACACCATATATTTT.

V gene TRBV27 combines with J gene TRBJ2-6; D is perhaps TRBD1 (6 bases). Trimming took 6 bases from V and 2 from J, leaving 14 bases between them. Germline assignment: CDR1 MNHEY and CDR2 SMNVEV (reference sequence). This CDR3 has 16 residues. This chain's CDR3 is CASSWGSGAGANVLTF. CDR3 sequence (DNA): TGTGCCAGCAGCTGGGGGTCAGGGGCTGGGGCCAACGTCCTGACTTTC.

This chain's CDR3 is CASSSRETSGEYLAKNIQYF. In DNA, the CDR3 is TGCGCCAGCAGCTCGAGGGAGACTAGCGGGGAATATTTAGCCAAAAACATTCAGTACTTC. The chain carries TRBV5-1 and TRBJ2-4, with 11 bases fitting TRBD2. The CDR3 consists of 20 residues. Germline CDR1 is SGHRS and CDR2 is YFSETQ. The trim removed 3 bases at V and 0 bases at J, leaving 14 bases unmatched.

The J gene is TRBJ2-7, the V gene TRBV7-9; D might be TRBD2 (6 bases). The CDR3 is 17 residues long. V dropped 2 bases and J dropped 5 bases, with 22 bases sitting between them. Germline V gives CDR1 SEHNR, CDR2 FQNEAQ (reference sequence). The CDR3 spells CASSLRVSETRINEQYF. The CDR3 coding sequence is TGTGCCAGCAGCTTAAGGGTCTCCGAGACTAGAATAAACGAGCAGTACTTC.

The V gene is TRBV5-5, the J gene TRBJ1-2, with D perhaps TRBD1 (5 bases). Trimming took 4 bases from V and 8 from J, leaving 18 bases between them. This CDR3 spans 14 amino acids. In germline, CDR1 is SGHKS, CDR2 YYEKEE (reference sequence). This CDR3 reads CASSTVPGDGGYTF. The CDR3 coding sequence is TGTGCCAGCAGCACCGTTCCGGGGGACGGGGGCTACACCTTC. Full variable domain (outside the CDR3, taken from reference TRBV5-5 and TRBJ1-2): DAGVTQSPTHLIKTRGQQVTLRCSPISGHKSVSWYQQVLGQGPQFIFQYYEKEERGRGNFPDRFSARQFPNYSSELNVNALLLGDSALYLCASSTVPGDGGYTFGSGTRLTVV.

In its sample, this clone was seen once. The chain links TRBV29-1 to TRBJ2-7; D uncertain. Germline values: CDR1 SQVTM, CDR2 ANQGSEA. The CDR3 spans 12 residues. Trimming took 4 bases from V and 1 from J, leaving 8 bases between them. This CDR3 is CSVVAGSYEQYF. CDR3 DNA sequence: TGCAGCGTTGTTGCAGGTTCCTACGAGCAGTACTTC.

The chain joins TRBV27 to TRBJ2-7; no clear D. Germline CDR1 reads MNHEY; CDR2 reads SMNVEV (reference sequence). CDR3 length: 14 residues. V gave up 4 bases and J gave up 5 bases, with 15 bases separating them. In DNA form, the CDR3 reads TGTGCCAGCAGTTCGGGTAGTCGGGTCCACGAGCAGTACTTC. Protein product: CASSSGSRVHEQYF.

This chain connects TRBV13 to TRBJ2-1, with 8 bases fitting TRBD2. In germline, CDR1 is PRHDT, CDR2 FYEKMQ (reference sequence). The ends lost 3 bases at V and 2 bases at J; junction bases unmatched: 3. The CDR3 loop spans 15 amino acids. CDR3 in DNA: TGTGCCAGCAGCTTTCTAGCGGGCCCCTACAATGAGCAGTTCTTC. Translating gives CASSFLAGPYNEQFF.

V is TRBV18 and J is TRBJ1-2, with 9 bases matching TRBD1. Trimming at V came to 5 bases and at J to 2 bases, leaving 9 bases not matched to a gene. Per germline, CDR1 KGHSH and CDR2 LQKENI. The CDR3 covers 16 residues. CDR3: CASSSETGQGNYGYTF. The CDR3 DNA is TGTGCCAGCTCATCGGAAACGGGACAGGGCAACTATGGCTACACCTTC.

This clone has only a few counts. The V call is TRBV5-8, the J call TRBJ1-1, with D maybe TRBD1 (5 bases). CDR1 and CDR2 from the germline V gene are SGHTS and YDEGEE. The CDR3 has 16 residues. V lost 2 bases to trimming and J lost 4 bases, with 18 bases between them. The chain's CDR3 is CASSFRGGSGTTEAFF. CDR3 nucleotides: TGTGCCAGCAGCTTTCGGGGGGGATCCGGAACCACTGAAGCTTTCTTT.

This chain uses TRBV5-1 with TRBJ1-4; unclear D gene. Germline V lookup: CDR1 SGHRS, CDR2 YFSETQ. This CDR3 region has 13 residues. Trimming shortened V by 5 bases and J by 7 bases, and 12 bases separated the two germline ends. The CDR3 protein is CASSEQPSEKLFF. The CDR3 region has the DNA TGCGCCAGCAGTGAACAGCCTTCTGAAAAACTGTTTTTT.

This chain connects TRBV6-2 or TRBV6-3 to TRBJ1-3; D remains unclear. Trimming cost V 5 bases and J 2 bases, with 10 bases left between them. The germline CDR1 and CDR2 sequences are MNHEY and SVGEGT. The CDR3 consists of 14 residues. The CDR3 DNA reads as TGTGCCAGCAGTCTTGCGGGCGCTGGAAACACCATATATTTT. Amino acids: CASSLAGAGNTIYF.